This TCR beta chain was profiled in a study of T cell repertoires in cytomegalovirus infection. Whole-study findings and limits: CMV-specific HLA-C-restricted TCR beta clonotypes dominated the ex vivo response.

This CDR3 is 12 amino acids long. Per the germline V gene, CDR1 is MDHEN and CDR2 is SYDVKM. Germline trimming cut 7 bases from V and 9 bases from J; bases unmatched to any gene: 6. TCRdb passed the reads through MiXCR, listing each CDR3 protein once. The repertoire holds about 300,000 distinct CDR3 sequences, with approximately 10% as singletons. Note on this clonotype: The antigen is not known.

The chain joins TRBV28 to TRBJ2-1, with 7 bases identical to TRBD1. Sequenced material: PBMCs. This TCR was recovered from a human donor in good health (CMV status not recorded). Some clones in this sample may be carry-over from other donors' samples. For the CDR3, the DNA is TGTGCCAGCAAAAGACAGGGTGGTGAGCAGTTCTTC. As protein: CASKRQGGEQFF.